The 13 T cell receptor beta chains given below trace back to one sample, sequenced in a study of T-cell reconstitution after alpha-beta-depleted transplantation in children. Preparation of the TCRbeta library used unique molecular identifiers. From the PCR reads, TCRdb called clonotypes with MiXCR, one entry per CDR3 protein. Of 400,000 to 550,000 distinct CDR3 sequences in the sample, roughly 10% were seen once. The sequencing here drew on PBMCs, taken before TCRalphabeta/CD19-depleted stem cell transplant. Receptors were obtained from a child aged 2 to 15 with inherited bone marrow failure, due to receive a stem cell transplant.

This clonotype was seen more than once but under ten times. The V call is TRBV5-1, the J call TRBJ2-1; 9 bases map to TRBD2. V lost 1 base and J lost 9; bases outside the gene matches: 8. The CDR3 is made up of 15 amino acids. Germline CDR1 SGHRS, CDR2 YFSETQ. The CDR3 protein is CASSLHAGGLVEQFF. DNA of the CDR3: TGCGCCAGCAGCTTGCATGCGGGAGGGCTGGTTGAGCAGTTCTTC. The full variable domain, completed using reference TRBV5-1 and TRBJ2-1, is KAGVTQTPRYLIKTRGQQVTLSCSPISGHRSVSWYQQTPGQGLQFLFEYFSETQRNKGNFPGRFSGRQFSNSRSEMNVSTLELGDSALYLCASSLHAGGLVEQFFGPGTRLTVL.

With regard to this clonotype: A much bigger clone sits one base away, suggesting this may be a read error. CDR3 protein: CASSVVPSGRYGELYF. In nucleotides, the CDR3 is TGTGCCAGCAGCGTAGTCCCTAGCGGGAGATACGGGGAGCTGTATTTT. The chain recombines TRBV9 with TRBJ2-2; 10 nucleotides line up with TRBD2. CDR1 and CDR2 from the germline V gene are SGDLS and YYNGEE. This CDR3 has 16 amino acids.

This clonotype occurred many times. This chain joins TRBV11-2 and TRBJ2-2; possible D gene TRBD1, 6 bases. Trimming took off 5 bases at V and 6 bases at J, with 19 bases between the two ends. CDR1 and CDR2 (germline): SGHAT, FQNNGV. The CDR3 is 16 residues long. Here the CDR3 reads CASSRKRTAFPGELFF. In DNA, the CDR3 is TGTGCCAGCAGCCGAAAGCGGACAGCCTTCCCCGGGGAGCTGTTTTTT.

This clonotype was counted many times. This chain links TRBV9 with TRBJ1-4; no clear D. The CDR3 loop spans 15 amino acids. Germline V gives CDR1 SGDLS, CDR2 YYNGEE. The V and J ends lost 4 bases and 3 bases respectively, with 13 bases between them. CDR3 sequence: CASSPWIHPNEKLFF. The CDR3 DNA is TGTGCCAGCAGCCCTTGGATCCATCCTAATGAAAAACTGTTTTTT.

In its sample, this clonotype was seen many times. The chain employs TRBV27 and TRBJ1-2; no clear D gene. This CDR3 has 14 residues. Germline CDR1 MNHEY, CDR2 SMNVEV (reference sequence). V was shortened by 4 bases and J by 7 bases, with 16 bases between the two germline ends. CDR3 nucleotide sequence: TGTGCCAGCAGTTCGCCCTCACGGGCTACTGGCTACACCTTC. Its protein product is CASSSPSRATGYTF.

Many counts were recorded for this clonotype. The CDR3 here is CSASGFSTDTQYF. The CDR3 region has the DNA TGCAGTGCTTCGGGATTTAGCACAGATACGCAGTATTTT. The chain joins TRBV20-1 to TRBJ2-3, with D perhaps TRBD2 (5 bases). CDR1 is DFQATT and CDR2 is SNEGSKA in the germline V gene (reference sequence). V lost 5 bases to trimming and J lost 0 bases, with 9 bases between them. The CDR3 runs to 13 residues.

The rearrangement uses TRBV12-3 or TRBV12-4 and TRBJ2-7; TRBD2 might be the D (6 bases). This CDR3 region has 16 residues. V lost 1 base to trimming and J lost 0 bases, with 13 bases between them. The CDR3 protein is CASSLGRLESSYEQYF. The CDR3 region has the DNA TGTGCCAGCAGTTTAGGTCGACTAGAGAGCTCCTACGAGCAGTACTTC.

This clonotype was seen a few times. CDR3 region: CASSQERSGREDNEQFF. The DNA of the CDR3 is TGTGCCAGCAGCCAGGAACGTAGCGGGAGGGAAGACAATGAGCAGTTCTTC. The rearrangement joins TRBV3-1 to TRBJ2-1, with TRBD2 identical over 11 bases. The CDR3 spans 17 residues. J gave up 5 bases and V 3 bases, and 9 bases lay outside the gene matches. The germline CDR1 and CDR2 sequences are LGHDT and YNNKEL (reference sequence).

This clonotype has at least ten counts. The chain combines TRBV9 with TRBJ2-1; no firm D call. Germline V lookup: CDR1 SGDLS, CDR2 YYNGEE. Between the trimmed V and J ends, which lost 0 bases and 5 bases, there was a span of 9 bases. This CDR3 has 14 amino acids. The CDR3 nucleotides read TGTGCCAGCAGCGTAGCCCCCGTCCACAATGAGCAGTTCTTC. It specifies CASSVAPVHNEQFF. Together with reference TRBV9 and TRBJ2-1, the CDR3 gives the full variable domain: DSGVTQTPKHLITATGQRVTLRCSPRSGDLSVYWYQQSLDQGLQFLIQYYNGEERAKGNILERFSAQQFPDLHSELNLSSLELGDSALYFCASSVAPVHNEQFFGPGTRLTVL.

The rearrangement uses TRBV4-3 and TRBJ2-7, with TRBD1 identical over 8 bases. This CDR3 has 16 amino acids. The germline gives CDR1 LGHNA, CDR2 YSLEER. With V trimmed by 0 bases and J by 2 bases, 6 bases remained unmatched. Written as DNA, the CDR3 is TGCGCCAGCAGCCAAGACGGACAGGGCGGGCCCTACGAGCAGTACTTC. As protein: CASSQDGQGGPYEQYF.

This clonotype was counted a few times. The rearrangement uses TRBV3-1 and TRBJ1-2, with D perhaps matching TRBD1 (5 bases). V was pared by 1 base and J by 4 bases, with 13 bases between. Germline V gene lookup returns CDR1 LGHDT and CDR2 YNNKEL (reference sequence). There are 15 residues in the CDR3. CDR3 sequence: CASSQVRKGPYGYTF. The CDR3 DNA is TGTGCCAGCAGCCAAGTCCGCAAGGGGCCCTATGGCTACACCTTC.

The chain is built from TRBV19 and TRBJ2-1; tentatively, D is TRBD1 or TRBD2 (5 bases each). V lost 5 bases and J lost 8, with 22 bases in between. Germline V gene sequence: CDR1 LNHDA, CDR2 SQIVND (reference sequence). This CDR3 region has 16 residues. CDR3 region: CASSAYSGTPGDEQFF. The CDR3 coding sequence is TGTGCCAGTAGTGCCTACTCCGGGACCCCGGGCGATGAGCAGTTCTTC.

The chain carries TRBV5-4 and TRBJ1-2; TRBD1 is a possible D gene (5 bases). Trimming left V 5 bases short and J 4 bases short, with 12 bases between. The CDR3 is 13 residues long. Germline V lookup: CDR1 SGHNT, CDR2 YYREEE (reference sequence). The CDR3 DNA is TGTGCCAGCAGAGCGGGGGAGGTCTATGGCTACACCTTC. Amino acids: CASRAGEVYGYTF.